Listed below are T cell receptor beta chains from one sample, sequenced in a study of identical twins. From the 5' RACE reads, TCRdb called clonotypes with MiXCR, one entry per CDR3 protein. This sample has some 500,000 distinct CDR3 sequences, with 9.6% found just once. The same sample was also used in a study of yellow fever vaccine responses in identical twins.

Sample: PBMCs. The receptors derive from a young woman in good health. Each CDR3 is given without its conserved first and last residue.

TRBV20-1,TRBJ1-1,SAIGTGDPDTEAF
TRBV7-6,TRBJ2-7,ASSRTSGSQDGGEQY
TRBV12-3/TRBV12-4,TRBJ1-1,ASGPSSFPPGNTEAF
TRBV6-2/TRBV6-3,TRBJ2-7,ASSYSWDGSYEQY
TRBV5-1,TRBJ2-1,ASSLEAGGAGQF
TRBV7-6,TRBJ2-2,ASNLPGTDTGELF
TRBV5-1,TRBJ2-2,ASSLTGDTGELF
TRBV5-1,TRBJ2-7,ASSLYADGEQY
TRBV5-1,TRBJ2-7,ASSYTQTGLYEQY
TRBV15,TRBJ2-1,ATSHRARNEQF
TRBV12-3/TRBV12-4,TRBJ2-3,ASGTSGRSSTDTQY
TRBV5-1,TRBJ1-1,ASGQSDTEAF
TRBV5-1,TRBJ2-7,ASSRTGTGWVGEQY
TRBV9,TRBJ2-3,ASSTSHLVSPTDTQY
TRBV12-3/TRBV12-4,TRBJ2-1,ASSLPPQGFEQF
TRBV13,TRBJ2-3,ASSDLRSTDTQY
TRBV28,TRBJ2-2,ASSSRGNGELF
TRBV7-2,TRBJ2-1,ASSAQTRGRAMGEQF
TRBV10-3,TRBJ2-3,ATTATDTQY
TRBV19,TRBJ2-6,ASSIVGMGANVLT
TRBV11-2,TRBJ2-3,ASSLVPSGSGLFAKTDTQY
TRBV27,TRBJ2-6,ASSTAVNRGSGANVLT
TRBV12-3/TRBV12-4,TRBJ1-5,ASSLQGGFNQPQH
TRBV7-8,TRBJ2-3,ASSTQALAGDTDTQY
TRBV5-1,TRBJ2-7,ASSLSAEITYEQY
TRBV18,TRBJ2-4,ASSPQDRGPKNIQY
TRBV11-2,TRBJ2-3,ASSYMEGTQY
TRBV27,TRBJ2-1,ASSSWTSGKSYNEQF
TRBV24-1,TRBJ2-3,ATRDTDTQY
TRBV5-1,TRBJ2-3,ASSLGRAGTINTSSTDTQY
TRBV18,TRBJ2-5,ASSPWGGTETQY
TRBV7-3,TRBJ1-1,ASRGQGTEAF
TRBV7-9,TRBJ1-5,ASSLGNQPQH
TRBV12-3/TRBV12-4,TRBJ1-1,ASSYLGNTEAF
TRBV6-5,TRBJ2-7,ASSFAGSGGYEQY
TRBV12-3/TRBV12-4,TRBJ2-3,ASSPGTGRVDTQY
TRBV6-1,TRBJ2-1,ASSPRADRVGEQF